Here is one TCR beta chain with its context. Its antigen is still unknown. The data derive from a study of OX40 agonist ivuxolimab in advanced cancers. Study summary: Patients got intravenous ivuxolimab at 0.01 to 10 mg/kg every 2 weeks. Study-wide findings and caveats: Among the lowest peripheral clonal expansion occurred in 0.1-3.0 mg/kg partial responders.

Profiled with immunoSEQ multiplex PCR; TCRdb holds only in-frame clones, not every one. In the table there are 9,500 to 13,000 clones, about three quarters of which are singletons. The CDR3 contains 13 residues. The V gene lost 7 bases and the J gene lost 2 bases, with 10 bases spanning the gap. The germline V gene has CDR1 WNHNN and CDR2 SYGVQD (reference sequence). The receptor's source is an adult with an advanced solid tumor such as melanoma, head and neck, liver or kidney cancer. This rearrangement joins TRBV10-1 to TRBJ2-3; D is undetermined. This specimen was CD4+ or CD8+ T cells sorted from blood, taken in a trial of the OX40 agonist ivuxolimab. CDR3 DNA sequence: TGCGCCAGCAAACTTCTTTTCACAGATACGCAGTATTTT. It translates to CASKLLFTDTQYF.